The 3 T cell receptor beta chains below were found in one sample sequenced in a study of OX40 agonist ivuxolimab in advanced cancers. Clones were sequenced by immunoSEQ multiplex PCR, and TCRdb holds only the in-frame ones, with some missing. The sample has about 58,000 clones, approximately 86% seen once. Material: CD4+ or CD8+ T cells sorted from blood, obtained in a trial of the OX40 agonist ivuxolimab. The source is an adult with an advanced solid tumor such as melanoma, head and neck, liver or kidney cancer.

This clone was counted only a few times. The chain couples TRBV19 to TRBJ2-5; TRBD2 aligns across 9 bases. The germline V gene encodes CDR1 LNHDA and CDR2 SQIVND (reference sequence). V was pared by 4 bases and J by 4 bases, with 10 bases of the junction left unmatched. This CDR3 is 16 amino acids long. The DNA for the CDR3 is TGTGCCAGTAGTAAGGCTAGCGGGGCCCGAGGAGAGACCCAGTACTTC. Its protein product is CASSKASGARGETQYF.

This chain connects TRBV13 to TRBJ1-2, with D possibly TRBD1 on 5 matching bases. Germline CDR1 PRHDT, CDR2 FYEKMQ (reference sequence). The CDR3 length is 14 residues. Deletions cut 2 bases from V and 5 bases from J, with 12 bases between. CDR3 in amino acids: CASSLRGARYGYTF. The DNA for the CDR3 is TGTGCCAGCAGCTTACGGGGCGCTCGGTATGGCTACACCTTC. The full variable domain, its missing parts supplied by reference TRBV13 and TRBJ1-2, is AAGVIQSPRHLIKEKRETATLKCYPIPRHDTVYWYQQGPGQDPQFLISFYEKMQSDKGSIPDRFSAQQFSDYHSELNMSSLELGDSALYFCASSLRGARYGYTFGSGTRLTVV.

The rearrangement links TRBV5-8 to TRBJ2-5; D uncertain. Germline values: CDR1 SGHTS, CDR2 YDEGEE. V was pared by 2 bases and J by 1 base, with 9 bases between. The CDR3 is 14 residues long. DNA of the CDR3: TGTGCCAGCAGCTTAGCACATACCCAAGAGACCCAGTACTTC. Encoded protein: CASSLAHTQETQYF.